The next 7 T cell receptor beta chains were all read from a single sample in a study of T cells after yellow fever vaccination (dated by TCRdb to about 2019). Libraries were constructed by 5' RACE. TCRdb names Illumina HiSeq 2500 as the instrument used. TCRdb reworked the public reads: Q25 trimming with fastp, MiXCR clone assembly, productive beta chains retained. Rows are unified per CDR3 protein, each entry keeping the most common DNA and genes. The sample table lists roughly 330,000 distinct CDR3 sequences, 6.5% to 8.5% of them with a count of one. The ten largest clones add up to roughly a sixth of the sample. What this sample's treatment or condition label stands for: live attenuated yellow fever vaccine strain. The sequencing here drew on PBMCs, taken approximately 40 days after the first yellow fever vaccination. All receptors derive from a man aged 18 to 29 who received the YFV17D yellow fever vaccine.

The rearrangement links TRBV4-1 to TRBJ2-7, with D perhaps matching TRBD2 (6 bases). The germline V and J ends were trimmed by 2 bases and 6 bases, with 14 bases remaining between them. This CDR3 has 14 residues. Germline CDR1 MGHRA, CDR2 YSYEKL. CDR3 amino acids: CASSQLVGGVEQYF. In DNA form, the CDR3 reads TGCGCCAGCAGCCAACTAGTAGGAGGGGTCGAGCAGTACTTC.

This clonotype came up a few times. This chain uses TRBV19 with TRBJ2-2; D is perhaps TRBD2 (5 bases). The CDR3 is made up of 17 amino acids. Germline V CDR1 and CDR2: LNHDA, SQIVND (reference sequence). Between the trimmed V and J ends, which lost 4 bases and 0 bases, there was a span of 15 bases. The CDR3 here is CASSRGLFPANTGELFF. The CDR3 nucleotides are TGTGCCAGTAGTAGAGGACTGTTCCCGGCGAACACCGGGGAGCTGTTTTTT.

This clonotype appeared a few times. The chain couples TRBV15 to TRBJ2-1; 11 nucleotides line up with TRBD1. The CDR3 runs to 15 residues. J was trimmed by 6 bases and V by 3 bases; bases with no gene match: 4. Germline V gives CDR1 LNHNV, CDR2 YYDKDF (reference sequence). Here the CDR3 DNA reads TGTGCCACCAGCAGTCCCGGGACAGGGGGCAATGAGCAGTTCTTC. The encoded protein is CATSSPGTGGNEQFF.

The chain recombines TRBV20-1 with TRBJ2-3; 8 bases agree with TRBD2. The CDR3 sequence is 15 residues long. V gave up 6 bases and J gave up 4 bases; unmatched junction bases: 12. CDR1 and CDR2 (germline): DFQATT, SNEGSKA (reference sequence). CDR3 region: CSAGIAGKGADTQYF. For the CDR3, the DNA is TGCAGTGCCGGCATAGCGGGGAAAGGGGCAGATACGCAGTATTTT.

The J gene is TRBJ2-1, the V gene TRBV4-3; either TRBD1 or TRBD2 may fit D (5 bases each). Germline CDR1 and CDR2: LGHNA and YSLEER. V lost 0 bases and J lost 3, with 12 bases in between. This CDR3 is 16 amino acids long. Written as DNA, the CDR3 is TGCGCCAGCAGCCAAGATTTGGGGGAAAACTACAATGAGCAGTTCTTC. This codes for CASSQDLGENYNEQFF.

This clonotype has a count of ten or more. V gene TRBV5-1 combines with J gene TRBJ2-2; D uncertain. The length of the CDR3 is 13 residues. The V and J ends lost 4 bases and 7 bases respectively, with 11 bases between them. CDR1 SGHRS and CDR2 YFSETQ come from the germline V gene. CDR3 residues: CASSRDANGELFF. The CDR3 nucleotides read TGCGCCAGCAGCCGTGACGCTAACGGGGAGCTGTTTTTT.

This rearrangement joins TRBV19 to TRBJ2-1; D might be TRBD1 or TRBD2, each matching 6 bases. Between the trimmed V and J ends, which lost 3 bases and 4 bases, there was a span of 10 bases. Germline lookup yields CDR1 LNHDA and CDR2 SQIVND (reference sequence). The CDR3 totals 14 residues. CDR3 nucleotide sequence: TGTGCCAGTAGTATGGGGGGCCAGTACAATGAGCAGTTCTTC. Protein product: CASSMGGQYNEQFF.